A selection of T cell receptor beta chains follows, all from one sample in a study of blood T cells in healthy people across ages. MiXCR was run by TCRdb on the 5' RACE reads, yielding one entry per CDR3 protein. Here the sample spans 650,000 to 1,000,000 distinct CDR3 sequences, around 36% being singletons. Sequencing was done on a sample of blood. Receptors were obtained from a young man in good health. CDR3s leave out the opening cysteine and the closing phenylalanine or tryptophan.

j_gene,v_gene,CDR3aa
TRBJ2-3,TRBV24-1,ATSDLRTDTQY
TRBJ1-1,TRBV5-1,ASSRDRGFGTEAF
TRBJ1-4,TRBV10-3,AISLRGGEKLF
TRBJ1-6,TRBV19,ASSPTGSNSPLH
TRBJ2-6,TRBV14,ASSQVVGTDFSGANVLT
TRBJ2-1,TRBV5-5,ASSNYRGVKNNEQF
TRBJ2-3,TRBV7-9,ASSFSGRTVDTQY
NA,TRBV6-5,ASSYSAGLNYNEQY
TRBJ2-3,TRBV12-3/TRBV12-4,ASSLSGGGRTDTQY
TRBJ1-6,TRBV21-1,ASSKVTTVNSPLH
TRBJ2-1,TRBV29-1,SVGRMALPPNEQF
TRBJ2-5,TRBV20-1,SAREGGDVETQY
TRBJ2-1,TRBV20-1,SAGGTSGEQF
TRBJ2-1,TRBV11-2,ASSSLAGEINEQF
TRBJ2-7,TRBV20-1,SATVGTSIGEQY
TRBJ2-1,TRBV20-1,SARDGGLAEETQF
TRBJ2-1,TRBV4-3,ASSQVFRLTGVGEQF
TRBJ2-7,TRBV6-1,ASSEGVRRGEQY
TRBJ1-2,TRBV6-5,ASSYGGSGYGYT
TRBJ2-5,TRBV20-1,SASGTGQETRY
TRBJ2-7,TRBV20-1,SARSSLAGTYNEQY
TRBJ1-5,TRBV5-6,ASSFQGGQGVQPQH
TRBJ1-2,TRBV7-9,ASSSRASLGGYGYT
TRBJ2-3,TRBV5-6,ATGGPQKDTQY
TRBJ2-1,TRBV14,ASSREVSGLKQF
NA,TRBV29-1,SVGGGGRETQF
TRBJ2-6,TRBV10-3,ASEKGGSGANVLT
TRBJ2-1,TRBV4-3,ASSRSPDSAYNEQF
TRBJ1-5,TRBV2,ASSDIRGRQPQH
TRBJ2-1,TRBV5-1,ASRASPLPRDEQF
TRBJ2-5,TRBV20-1,SARDSIGTGSETQY
TRBJ2-7,TRBV20-1,SARDRSSGGTYEQY
TRBJ1-5,TRBV20-1,SASSRGDQPQH
NA,TRBV4-1,ASSQVTGTYNEQY
TRBJ2-1,TRBV5-6,ASSLAGTVGYNEQF
TRBJ1-3,TRBV20-1,SARDGQGLANTIY
TRBJ2-5,TRBV2,ASRKRGLQETQY
TRBJ2-5,TRBV5-1,ASSVKTGRETQY
TRBJ2-3,TRBV12-3/TRBV12-4,ASSIRGGDTQY
TRBJ2-7,TRBV28,ASSRRGGGSYEQY
TRBJ2-3,TRBV20-1,SARKPSGGEEDTQY
TRBJ2-5,TRBV12-3/TRBV12-4,ASSRGSGQETQY
TRBJ2-7,TRBV7-9,ASSPSRTSSDEQY
TRBJ2-7,TRBV6-5,ASSYRQAYEQY
TRBJ1-1,TRBV7-9,ASSPSLFTEAF
TRBJ1-6,TRBV11-2,ASSFAGRWGNSPLH
TRBJ2-7,TRBV9,ASSVGAGQGIYEQY
TRBJ2-1,TRBV7-8,ASSLGPYLYNEQF
TRBJ1-1,TRBV2,ASSGGDSRTEAF